The T cell receptor (beta chain) under discussion was sequenced for a study of early T cells in non-severe SARS-CoV-2 infection. Study summary: Investigators sequenced bulk RNA drawn from unsorted whole blood, and chains remained unpaired. Study results and limitations: Database matching using VDJdb favored anti-spike CD8 responses, with private and CD4 specificities left missing.

On this clonotype itself: Its antigen is still unknown.

Individual cDNA molecules carried attached unique molecular identifiers. TCRdb re-analysed the 5' RACE reads in MiXCR, keeping a single row per CDR3 protein. The data show around 81,000 distinct CDR3 sequences, more than 13% seen once. The clonotype comes from an adult who was a healthcare worker with PCR-confirmed SARS-CoV-2 infection or an uninfected control (not recorded which). Sequenced: whole blood.

The CDR3 DNA follows: TGCAGCGTCGTGACTAGCGGGGACTACAATGAGCAGTTCTTC. Its translation: CSVVTSGDYNEQFF. The chain carries TRBV29-1 and TRBJ2-1, with 11 positions matching TRBD2. The CDR3 is 14 residues long. The V gene's germline CDR1 is SQVTM and CDR2 ANQGSEA. With V trimmed by 6 bases and J by 3 bases, 4 bases remained unmatched.